These 21 T cell receptor beta chains were all obtained from the same sample, sequenced in a study of blood T cells in healthy people across ages. It was with a sample-barcoded 5' primer and a J-beta primer mix that a second PCR of about 6 to 11 cycles was run. Via MiXCR, TCRdb re-called the 5' RACE reads, giving one row per CDR3 protein. The sample consists of about 1,400,000 distinct CDR3 sequences, around 42% of them appearing once. The sequenced sample consisted of blood. Receptors originate from a woman under 30 in good health.

The J gene is TRBJ2-1, the V gene TRBV20-1; TRBD2 agrees at 7 bases. This CDR3 has 15 amino acids. The germline V gene encodes CDR1 DFQATT and CDR2 SNEGSKA (reference sequence). Trimming took 1 base from V and 5 from J; bases not matched to a gene: 8. CDR3 sequence: CSARGGGVINNEQFF. CDR3 coding DNA: TGCAGTGCTAGAGGGGGGGGAGTGATAAACAATGAGCAGTTCTTC.

The J gene is TRBJ2-4, the V gene TRBV7-9; 10 bases map to TRBD2. With the DNA end fitting TRBJ2-5 better, the J assignment may be wrong. The CDR3 is 17 amino acids. The germline V gene has CDR1 SEHNR and CDR2 FQNEAQ (reference sequence). The DNA for the CDR3 is TGTGCCAGCAGCCGTCCGGGACTAGCGTTAGTAGGAGAGACCCAGTACTTC. Translated: CASSRPGLALVGETQYF.

This chain joins TRBV6-2 or TRBV6-3 and TRBJ2-1; 8 bases align to TRBD1. The CDR3 consists of 11 residues. Trimming cost V 6 bases and J 15 bases; bases outside gene matches: 7. Germline lookup yields CDR1 MNHEY and CDR2 SVGEGT. This CDR3 is CASSHAGGAFF. For the CDR3, the DNA is TGTGCCAGCAGCCACGCAGGGGGCGCGTTCTTC.

This clonotype is a singleton in its sample. The chain has TRBV5-5 and TRBJ1-2, with D unclear. V shed 4 bases and J shed 7 bases, with 23 bases lying between them. The V gene's germline CDR1 is SGHKS and CDR2 YYEKEE (reference sequence). CDR3 size: 16 residues. The CDR3 sequence is CASSPYSGPQRGGYTF. Here the CDR3 DNA reads TGTGCCAGCAGCCCCTACTCCGGGCCCCAGCGGGGTGGCTACACCTTC.

This clonotype has more than one count but fewer than ten. The V gene is TRBV3-1, the J gene TRBJ2-1; 11 bases fit TRBD2. V was pared by 4 bases and J by 6 bases, with 11 bases of the junction left unmatched. There are 17 residues in the CDR3. Germline V CDR1 and CDR2: LGHDT, YNNKEL (reference sequence). CDR3 amino acids: CASSLATLAGGTNEQFF. DNA of the CDR3: TGTGCCAGCAGCCTGGCTACATTAGCGGGGGGGACCAATGAGCAGTTCTTC.

This rearrangement joins TRBV20-1 to TRBJ1-1; perhaps TRBD1 as D (5 bases). Germline V CDR1 and CDR2: DFQATT, SNEGSKA (reference sequence). This CDR3 has 15 amino acids. V lost 2 bases and J 0 bases, leaving 13 bases between the germline ends. The CDR3, as DNA: TGCAGTGCTAGAAACCCGGGACGGCTGAACACTGAAGCTTTCTTT. Residues: CSARNPGRLNTEAFF.

CDR3 region: CASSQDAWPSYEQYF. As DNA, the CDR3 is TGTGCCAGCAGCCAAGATGCTTGGCCATCCTACGAGCAGTACTTC. The chain combines TRBV4-2 with TRBJ2-4; no reliable D call. The tail of the sequence fits TRBJ2-7 better, so the J call may be wrong. Per germline, CDR1 LGHNA and CDR2 YNFKEQ. CDR3 length equals 15 residues.

This chain uses TRBV4-1 with TRBJ2-3, with D possibly TRBD1 on 6 matching bases. This CDR3 contains 16 residues. The ends were cut back, 3 bases at V and 1 base at J, with 14 bases in the middle. Germline lookup yields CDR1 MGHRA and CDR2 YSYEKL. CDR3 loop: CASSQASRQGTDTQYF. In nucleotides, the CDR3 is TGCGCCAGCAGCCAGGCGAGTAGACAGGGCACAGATACGCAGTATTTT.

This clonotype occurred a few times. The chain joins TRBV10-3 to TRBJ1-1, with a possible D match to TRBD1 (5 bases). The CDR3 contains 13 residues. V lost 6 bases and J lost 2, with 10 bases in between. CDR1 and CDR2 from the germline V gene are ENHRY and SYGVKD. This CDR3 reads CAIRGELNTEAFF. The CDR3 DNA reads as TGTGCCATCAGAGGGGAGTTAAACACTGAAGCTTTCTTT.

The rearrangement uses TRBV4-1 and TRBJ2-1, with TRBD2 matching 7 bases. Germline-derived CDR1 and CDR2 are MGHRA and YSYEKL. The J segment lost 12 bases and the V segment lost 4 bases, leaving 3 bases of the junction unmatched. This CDR3 spans 11 amino acids. The CDR3, as DNA: TGCGCCAGCAGCCCCCCGGGGGGGCAGTTCTTC. The encoded protein is CASSPPGGQFF.

Here the CDR3 reads CSARDFLRAELYGYTF. The CDR3 nucleotides read TGCAGTGCTAGAGATTTTTTACGCGCCGAACTTTATGGCTACACCTTC. The chain joins TRBV20-1 to TRBJ1-2; the D is unclear. V gave up 0 bases and J gave up 5 bases, with 19 bases separating them. Germline CDR1 DFQATT, CDR2 SNEGSKA (reference sequence). CDR3 length: 16 residues.

J is TRBJ2-3 and V is TRBV7-3, with TRBD2 matching over 14 bases. V trimming: 5 bases; J trimming: 6 bases; junction bases outside the gene matches: 4. Looked up from germline, CDR1 is SGHTA and CDR2 is FQGTGA. The CDR3 has 15 residues. CDR3 region: CASSRGTSGGDTQYF. The CDR3 DNA reads as TGTGCCAGCAGCCGGGGGACTAGCGGGGGTGATACGCAGTATTTT. Supplemented by reference TRBV7-3 and TRBJ2-3, the full variable domain reads GAGVSQTPSNKVTEKGKYVELRCDPISGHTALYWYRQSLGQGPEFLIYFQGTGAADDSGLPNDRFFAVRPEGSVSTLKIQRTERGDSAVYLCASSRGTSGGDTQYFGPGTRLTVL.

The chain couples TRBV5-1 to TRBJ2-7, with D maybe TRBD1 (5 bases). CDR3 length equals 14 residues. Trimming shortened V by 3 bases and J by 1 base, and 11 bases separated the two germline ends. Germline lookup yields CDR1 SGHRS and CDR2 YFSETQ. The chain's CDR3 is CASSSRVGSYEQYF. DNA for the CDR3: TGCGCCAGCAGCTCCAGGGTCGGTTCCTACGAGCAGTACTTC.

This clonotype was picked up one time. V gene TRBV15 combines with J gene TRBJ2-7, with D possibly TRBD2 on 6 matching bases. CDR1 LNHNV and CDR2 YYDKDF come from the germline V gene (reference sequence). The germline V and J ends were trimmed by 0 bases and 2 bases, with 11 bases remaining between them. CDR3 length: 15 amino acids. CDR3 sequence: CATSREPAGTYEQYF. The CDR3 bases are TGTGCCACCAGCAGAGAGCCAGCGGGTACCTACGAGCAGTACTTC.

The chain couples TRBV29-1 to TRBJ2-1, with 7 bases fitting TRBD2. The CDR3 is 16 residues long. CDR1 is SQVTM, CDR2 ANQGSEA, per germline. V trimming: 0 bases; J trimming: 7 bases; junction bases outside the gene matches: 12. CDR3 DNA: TGCAGCGTTGAAGATCTTACAAGTGGGAGGGGAAATGAGCAGTTCTTC. Protein sequence: CSVEDLTSGRGNEQFF.

Only a few counts were recorded for this clonotype. A single base separates this from a much larger clone, so it may be a read error. The chain recombines TRBV6-1 with TRBJ1-2, with D tentatively TRBD1 (5 bases). Germline V gene sequence: CDR1 MNHNS, CDR2 SASEGT. The ends were cut back, 6 bases at V and 3 bases at J, with 11 bases in the middle. The CDR3 spans 13 residues. The CDR3 DNA reads as TGTGCCAGCAGCCGGGACTGGGACTATGGCTACACCTTC. It codes for CASSRDWDYGYTF.

There are a few counts of this clonotype. The chain recombines TRBV7-9 with TRBJ2-2, with a tentative D call TRBD2 (5 bases). The CDR3 totals 13 residues. The germline V gene has CDR1 SEHNR and CDR2 FQNEAQ (reference sequence). V gave up 2 bases and J gave up 7 bases, with 8 bases separating them. Here the CDR3 reads CASSLNGDGELFF. CDR3 nucleotides: TGTGCCAGCAGCTTAAACGGGGACGGGGAGCTGTTTTTT.

The V call is TRBV27, the J call TRBJ2-7, with 13 bases that match TRBD2. Germline CDR1 and CDR2: MNHEY and SMNVEV (reference sequence). After removal of 6 bases from V and 2 bases from J, the junction contained 4 bases not matched to a gene. The CDR3 covers 15 residues. In DNA form, the CDR3 reads TGTGCCAGCAGGACTAGCGGGGGGTGCGCCTACGAGCAGTACTTC. The encoded protein is CASRTSGGCAYEQYF.

This clonotype was seen more than once but under ten times. V is TRBV27 and J is TRBJ1-1; the D gene is possibly TRBD1 (6 bases). The germline CDR1 and CDR2 sequences are MNHEY and SMNVEV (reference sequence). The CDR3 is 15 residues long. Trimming shortened V by 5 bases and J by 4 bases, and 17 bases separated the two germline ends. The CDR3 DNA reads as TGTGCCAGCAGTGGGGGCAGAATCAGGGGCACTGAAGCTTTCTTT. This codes for CASSGGRIRGTEAFF.

The chain combines TRBV3-1 with TRBJ2-1; 12 nucleotides align to TRBD1. V trimming: 4 bases; J trimming: 7 bases; junction bases outside the gene matches: 17. Germline V CDR1 and CDR2: LGHDT, YNNKEL (reference sequence). This CDR3 spans 19 amino acids. CDR3 in amino acids: CASSRSVPGQGANGNEQFF. CDR3 nucleotides: TGTGCCAGCAGCCGATCAGTCCCGGGACAGGGGGCTAATGGGAATGAGCAGTTCTTC.

This clonotype was counted ten times or more. The chain couples TRBV12-3 or TRBV12-4 to TRBJ1-2; no definite D call. The CDR3 runs 13 residues. Trimming shortened V by 4 bases and J by 0 bases, and 6 bases separated the two germline ends. For the CDR3, the DNA is TGTGCCAGCAGTTCCAGATCTAACTATGGCTACACCTTC. It encodes CASSSRSNYGYTF.